This T cell receptor (beta chain) is from a study of cytomegalovirus exposure and HLA in healthy donors. This clone has only a few counts. Its antigen is unknown. V lost 5 bases and J lost 0, with 14 bases in between. Germline V lookup: CDR1 MNHEY, CDR2 SMNVEV (reference sequence). The CDR3 consists of 15 residues. Study-level results: A missense variant in DCLRE1C was later tied to TCR beta V- and J-gene trimming. The study assumed roughly uniform donor sequencing depth for presence/absence analyses. Cytomegalovirus status was reportedly diagnosed by the classifier with high sensitivity and specificity. In a later analysis, specific HLA alleles were associated with 15,000 to 20,000 TCR beta sequences at a 0.05 false discovery rate.

The PCR contained 60 Vbeta and 13 Jbeta primers. TCRdb's table, derived via immunoSEQ multiplex PCR, lists solely in-frame clones and lacks some. The profile shows approximately 100,000 clones, around 66% of them singletons. J is TRBJ2-7 and V is TRBV27; TRBD2 might be the D (6 bases). This TCR was recovered from a woman aged 45 to 65 in good health and CMV-seronegative. Sequenced: PBMCs. CDR3 in amino acids: CASSRTTVSSYEQYF. As DNA, the CDR3 is TGTGCCAGCAGTCGGACTACCGTTAGCTCCTACGAGCAGTACTTC.